This T cell receptor beta chain emerged from a study of blood T cell repertoires in COVID-19. About the study: Collection of acute and convalescent COVID-19 samples took place in the United States, Italy and Spain.

In the authors' workflow: Amplification of reference gene primers provided the estimated nucleated cell counts. Sequencing was performed with immunoSEQ multiplex PCR; in TCRdb, only in-frame clones are kept and a portion is missing. The D gene and trimming were derived from the DNA, and the V and J assignments and clone size from that table. In the table there are nearly 250,000 clones, about 89% of which are singletons. V was trimmed by 4 bases and J by 6 bases, leaving 7 bases between them. This CDR3 comprises 12 residues. CDR1 is MDHEN, CDR2 SYDVKM, per germline. This receptor was identified in a woman aged 55-70 years who had recovered from COVID-19. Sequencing was done on a sample of peripheral blood. The genes are TRBV28 and TRBJ1-5, with D hard to call. CDR3 sequence (DNA): TGTGCCAGCAGTTCGGCGGGTCAGCCCCAGCATTTT. Amino acid sequence: CASSSAGQPQHF.